The source of this T cell receptor beta chain is a study of long-term antiretroviral therapy in people with HIV. It was version v3.0 of the immunoSEQ assay that was run at survey level. The data were produced by immunoSEQ multiplex PCR, yet TCRdb's version contains in-frame clones alone and is incomplete. Among approximately 23,000 clones listed, about four fifths were seen once. This CDR3 has 13 amino acids. With 7 bases clipped from V and 5 bases from J, the junction kept 8 bases outside the gene matches. CDR1 SEHNR and CDR2 FQNEAQ come from the germline V gene (reference sequence). This clone was seen only a few times.

The source of this sequence is a man aged 25-45 years with HIV. The sequencing here drew on unsorted PBMCs, taken 1.5 years after starting antiretroviral therapy. V and J are TRBV7-9 and TRBJ2-7; TRBD2 matches 7 bases. For the CDR3, the DNA is TGTGCCAGCACGTCTAGCGGTCGTCACGAGCAGTACTTC. Its protein is CASTSSGRHEQYF.